This TCR beta chain emerged from a study of cytomegalovirus exposure and HLA in healthy donors. V lost 3 bases and J lost 4; bases outside the gene matches: 8. This CDR3 contains 16 residues. CDR1 and CDR2 (germline): LNHNV, YYDKDF (reference sequence). The PCR used 60 Vbeta and 13 Jbeta primers. Only in-frame clones appear in the TCRdb table, and some are missing; sequencing was by immunoSEQ multiplex PCR. Of a few hundred thousand clones in the sample, about 93% were seen once. The sequencing input was PBMCs. This clonotype originated in a girl aged 2 to 9 in good health and CMV-seronegative. The rearrangement uses TRBV15 and TRBJ1-1, with TRBD1 identical over 10 bases. CDR3 nucleotide sequence: TGTGCCACCAGCAGCCGGGACAGGGGATGGGGCACTGAAGCTTTCTTT. This codes for CATSSRDRGWGTEAFF.